What follows is one TCR beta chain and its context. Its binding antigen is unknown. The sample holds no much larger clone one base away, and base qualities are not on file. The treatment or condition label here, explained by the study, means: some 20 received Ad26.COV2.S at low or high dose, single or two shots; about 5 received placebo; per-sample allocation not given. Repertoires of vaccine and placebo recipients were sequenced from samples taken on day 63 after the first injection. In Cohort 1b, around 25 adults aged 18-55 years were enrolled at a single site in Boston, USA, between 29 July and 7 August 2020. Ad26.COV2.S was a replication-incompetent adenovirus type 26 vector that expressed a prefusion-stabilized SARS-CoV-2 spike protein derived from the original Wuhan strain. The record originates from a study of Ad26.COV2.S vaccination and SARS-CoV-2 variants (dated by TCRdb to the early 2020s). General notes on the study: Donors in the vaccine arm were drawn from COV1001, a phase I-IIa trial of Ad26.COV2.S in healthy adults that was multicentre, randomized, double-blind and placebo-controlled. Ad26.COV2.S was given intramuscularly at 5x10^10 or 1x10^11 viral particles, as a single shot or as two shots 56 days apart. Trial participants were randomized into five groups of five: low-dose or high-dose Ad26.COV2.S given once or twice, or placebo on both occasions. Investigators did not know the trial group allocation while performing experiments and assessing outcomes. Sequencing of the TCRbeta repertoire served to evaluate the specificity and breadth of SARS-CoV-2-reactive T cell receptors following Ad26.COV2.S vaccination. A total of 32 samples were included in the TCR-sequenced set, comprising about 20 Ad26.COV2.S vaccine recipients, 5 placebo recipients and 8 SARS-CoV-2 convalescent individuals.

The immunoSEQ Assay was used to sequence TCRbeta CDR3 regions. After extraction, genomic DNA underwent amplification by bias-controlled multiplex PCR, followed by high-throughput sequencing. As for how the authors treated the data: Collapsing and filtering of sequences were performed to quantify the absolute abundance of each unique TCRbeta CDR3 region. T cell fraction was estimated by normalization of TCRbeta template counts to usable DNA, with usable DNA being measured through amplification of reference genes present in all nucleated cells. Repertoire TCRs were annotated as SARS-CoV-2-specific by exact matching of V gene, CDR3 amino acid sequence and J gene to a known reactive TCR set. The reference SARS-CoV-2 TCR set was obtained from MIRA and was filtered for enrichment in COVID-19-positive ImmuneCODE repertoires, whereby public or cross-reactive TCRs were removed. Using the MIRA antigens, annotated TCRs were further analysed by specific ORF or by position within an ORF. Depth was the summed frequency of annotated unique rearrangements, while breadth was defined as annotated unique rearrangements over total unique productive rearrangements. Group comparisons of TCR breadth used two-sided Wilcoxon rank-sum tests. TCRdb re-hosts the immuneACCESS table, in-frame sequences only. Its copies lack some clones; in the studies checked, an unresolved V gene accounts for under half of them, and the cause for the rest is not known. V, J and clone size were drawn from that table, and D and trimming were deduced from the DNA. This sample lists 250,000 or so clones; around 88% were detected once. The ten largest clones capture 2.5% to 3.5% of the sample.

The CDR3 runs 15 amino acids, cysteine and phenylalanine included. The read is trimmed to its CDR3 DNA, 45 bases read in frame from base 1. From V the trimming removes 3 bases and from J it removes 10 bases, while the gene matches leave 8 bases of the junction unaccounted for. The germline V gene supplies CDR1 SGHDT and CDR2 YYEEEE. General findings and caveats noted by the study authors: The authors noted that the TCR breadth and depth analyses may have underestimated total T cell responses. The study was not powered for comparison of responses between vaccine doses or regimens. After vaccination, substantial breadth of spike-specific CD8+ and CD4+ T cell responses was reported. Vaccine and placebo recipients had similar non-spike TCR breadth, a finding consistent with the vaccine containing only spike. Compared with placebo recipients, Ad26.COV2.S recipients showed higher spike-specific TCR breadth (P = 0.0014).

This clonotype was obtained from a person between 18 and 59 years old who received the Ad26.COV2.S COVID-19 vaccine or a placebo. The chain couples TRBV5-6 to TRBJ1-6; 9 middle bases align to TRBD1. The material was peripheral blood, obtained in a trial of Ad26.COV2.S vaccine versus placebo. DNA sequence: TGTGCCAGCAGCTATCTGGGACAGGGCGGGTCACCCCTCCACTTT. Its protein is CASSYLGQGGSPLHF.